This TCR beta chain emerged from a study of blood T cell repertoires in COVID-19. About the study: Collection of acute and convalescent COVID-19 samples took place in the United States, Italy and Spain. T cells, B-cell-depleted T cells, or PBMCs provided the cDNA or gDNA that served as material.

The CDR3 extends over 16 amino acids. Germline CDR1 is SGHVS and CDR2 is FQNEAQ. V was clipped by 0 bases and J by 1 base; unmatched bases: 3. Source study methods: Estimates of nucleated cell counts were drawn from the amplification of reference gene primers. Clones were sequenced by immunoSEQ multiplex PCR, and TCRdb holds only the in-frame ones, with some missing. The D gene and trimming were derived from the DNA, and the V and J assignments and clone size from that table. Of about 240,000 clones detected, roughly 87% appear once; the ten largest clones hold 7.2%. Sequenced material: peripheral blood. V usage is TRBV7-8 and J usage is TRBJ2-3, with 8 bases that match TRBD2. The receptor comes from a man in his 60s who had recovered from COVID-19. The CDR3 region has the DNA TGTGCCAGCAGCTTAGCGTCGCGGGGGGGCACAGATACGCAGTATTTT. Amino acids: CASSLASRGGTDTQYF.